A single sample is the source of the 7 T cell receptor beta chains below, sequenced in a study of cytomegalovirus exposure and HLA in healthy donors. Primers for the PCR totalled 60 Vbeta and 13 Jbeta. Clones were sequenced by immunoSEQ multiplex PCR, and TCRdb holds only the in-frame ones, with some missing. The sample records some 180,000 clones, 82% being singletons. Sequencing input: PBMCs. The source is a man in his forties in good health and CMV-seronegative.

This chain uses TRBV2 with TRBJ2-4; TRBD2 matches 10 bases. This CDR3 is built from 14 residues. Germline lookup yields CDR1 SNHLY and CDR2 FYNNEI. V gave up 5 bases and J gave up 8 bases; unmatched junction bases: 6. CDR3 coding DNA: TGTGCCAGCAGTCCCTCTAGCGGGAGAGACATTCAGTACTTC. Its translation: CASSPSSGRDIQYF.

This sequence joins TRBV9 and TRBJ2-3, with TRBD2 identical over 8 bases. The germline V gene encodes CDR1 SGDLS and CDR2 YYNGEE. The CDR3 extends over 18 amino acids. J was trimmed by 0 bases and V by 0 bases; bases with no gene match: 9. The chain's CDR3 is CASSVAGSGDPSTDTQYF. The CDR3 DNA sequence: TGTGCCAGCAGCGTAGCTGGTAGCGGGGACCCTAGCACAGATACGCAGTATTTT.

The chain employs TRBV15 and TRBJ1-2; 7 nucleotides line up with TRBD1. The CDR3 length is 13 residues. The junction had 1 base not matched to a gene; V was cut back by 3 bases and J by 3 bases. Germline CDR1 reads LNHNV; CDR2 reads YYDKDF (reference sequence). In DNA, the CDR3 is TGTGCCACCAGCAGCGACAGGGACTATGGCTACACCTTC. As protein: CATSSDRDYGYTF.

This chain uses TRBV27 with TRBJ2-4, with D unclear. The germline CDR1 and CDR2 sequences are MNHEY and SMNVEV (reference sequence). CDR3 length equals 13 residues. Trimming stripped 5 bases from V and 0 bases from J, with 5 bases between. CDR3 bases: TGTGCCAGCAGTACTCTAGCCAAAAACATTCAGTACTTC. It codes for CASSTLAKNIQYF.

This clone is a singleton in its sample. A read error may account for a junction end that differs from germline. This chain joins TRBV7-7 and TRBJ2-7, with no clear D. Germline assignment: CDR1 SSHAT and CDR2 FNYEAQ (reference sequence). This CDR3 is built from 16 residues. This CDR3 reads CASSPLPVRSSYEQYF. CDR3 nucleotides: TGTGCTAGCAGCCCCCTCCCGGTGAGGAGCTCCTACGAGCAGTACTTC. The variable domain in full, completed from reference TRBV7-7 and TRBJ2-7, reads GAGVSQSPRYKVTKRGQDVTLRCDPISSHATLYWYQQALGQGPEFLTYFNYEAQPDKSGLPSDRFSAERPEGSISTLTIQRTEQRDSAMYRCASSPLPVRSSYEQYFGPGTRLTVT.

The rearrangement links TRBV7-3 to TRBJ2-1; 9 bases match TRBD2. Germline V gene data show CDR1 as SGHTA and CDR2 as FQGTGA. After removal of 3 bases from V and 0 bases from J, the junction contained 3 bases not matched to a gene. This CDR3 has 16 residues. This CDR3 reads CASSLLAGASYNEQFF. The CDR3 DNA reads TGTGCCAGCAGCTTGTTAGCGGGGGCCTCCTACAATGAGCAGTTCTTC.

The CDR3 sequence: CASSLSWTGEPQHF. The CDR3 DNA sequence: TGTGCCAGCAGCTTATCTTGGACCGGGGAGCCCCAGCATTTT. The rearrangement links TRBV7-2 to TRBJ1-5; D uncertain. The CDR3 spans 14 residues. From germline, CDR1 is SGHTA and CDR2 FQGNSA. V lost 2 bases to trimming and J lost 8 bases, with 13 bases between them. The full variable domain, its missing parts supplied by reference TRBV7-2 and TRBJ1-5, is GAGVSQSPSNKVTEKGKDVELRCDPISGHTALYWYRQSLGQGLEFLIYFQGNSAPDKSGLPSDRFSAERTGGSVSTLTIQRTQQEDSAVYLCASSLSWTGEPQHFGDGTRLSIL.